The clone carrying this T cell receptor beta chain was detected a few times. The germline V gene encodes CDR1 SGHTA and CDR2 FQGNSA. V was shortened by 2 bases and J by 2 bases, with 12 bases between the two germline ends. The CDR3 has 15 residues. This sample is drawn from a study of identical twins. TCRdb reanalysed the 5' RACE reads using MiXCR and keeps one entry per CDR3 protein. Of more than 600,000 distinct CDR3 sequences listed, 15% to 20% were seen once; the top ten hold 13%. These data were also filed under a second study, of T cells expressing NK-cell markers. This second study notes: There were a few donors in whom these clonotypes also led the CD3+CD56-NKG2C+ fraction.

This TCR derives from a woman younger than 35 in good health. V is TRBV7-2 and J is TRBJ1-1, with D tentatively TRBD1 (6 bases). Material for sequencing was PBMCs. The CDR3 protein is CASSLRLGANTEAFF. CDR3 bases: TGTGCCAGCAGCTTAAGACTGGGGGCTAACACTGAAGCTTTCTTT.